Listed below are T cell receptor beta chains from one sample, sequenced in a study of T cells in tuberculosis. Generated by immunoSEQ multiplex PCR, the TCRdb table keeps only in-frame clones and is missing some. The sample yields around 39,000 clones, about 93% seen once. The specimen was PBMCs. These receptors were obtained from a donor aged 10 to 29 with latent tuberculosis or without tuberculosis infection. The CDR3 runs from the conserved cysteine through the conserved F or W.

CDR3aa	v_gene	j_gene
CASSLEFSGGQETQYF	TRBV5-1	TRBJ2-5
CAWTRGSYEQYF	TRBV30	TRBJ2-7
CASSPGRGYYEQYF	TRBV2	TRBJ2-7
CASSQDLVRGQGNNEQFF	TRBV4-3	TRBJ2-1
CASSLGSGNEQFF	TRBV6-5	TRBJ2-1
CASSTPGRGGLNQPQHF	TRBV19	TRBJ1-5
CASSEGRVTEAFF	TRBV5-6	TRBJ1-1
CASSRTRDTGGYGYTF	TRBV19	TRBJ1-2
CAWTRDSNEKLFF	TRBV30	TRBJ1-4
CASSIGATAGELFF	TRBV19	TRBJ2-2
CASTYQGGERYGYTF	TRBV6-1	TRBJ1-2
CSVVGTGDTYEQYF	TRBV29-1	TRBJ2-7
CASSLGTSSYEQYF	TRBV5-8	TRBJ2-7
CASSTRDFGGTGELFF	TRBV19	TRBJ2-2
CASRPGQGAGEQYF	TRBV19	TRBJ2-7
CASSPGDVTGVTNYGYTF	TRBV25-1	TRBJ1-2
CASSPDRNSGNTIYF	TRBV5-1	TRBJ1-3
CASSSRDRASNEQFF	TRBV27	TRBJ2-1
CASSPHLTGVNTEAFF	TRBV9	TRBJ1-1
CASSLDYRGPEAFF	TRBV5-6	TRBJ1-1
CASSGDRRLNEQFF	TRBV6-5	TRBJ2-1
CASSVAVQSYNEQFF	TRBV9	TRBJ2-1
CASSPAIRTGGSGYTF	TRBV7-2	TRBJ1-2
CASSPTQGHYGYTF	TRBV6-5	TRBJ1-2
CASSTNRVHSNQPQHF	TRBV19	TRBJ1-5
CASSQDPRGRRTEAFF	TRBV4-3	TRBJ1-1
CATSLGGAAGEQFF	TRBV7-2	TRBJ2-1
CASRAGQGSYEQYF	TRBV6-5	TRBJ2-7
CASSAGTGRGRVDQPQHF	TRBV6-1	TRBJ1-5
CSVSGGAVNEQFF	TRBV29-1	TRBJ2-1
CASSLDPGGTEAFF	TRBV5-1	TRBJ1-1
CASSDINEKLFF	TRBV6-1	TRBJ1-4
CASSGQGGRQPQHF	TRBV2	TRBJ1-5
CSGLTDGGGGYEQYF	TRBV29-1	TRBJ2-7
CASARDRGYEQYF	TRBV19	TRBJ2-7
CASSLVTGVGYTF	TRBV7-2	TRBJ1-2
CASSQPGVGNTIYF	TRBV6-1	TRBJ1-3
CASSFGRQTRGQPQHF	TRBV7-8	TRBJ1-5
CASSVYGMGGTEAFF	TRBV9	TRBJ1-1
CASRDRVPGNTIYF	TRBV10-1	TRBJ1-3
CASSLKGGLGQETQYF	TRBV7-3	TRBJ2-5
CASSIVSGSANYGYTF	TRBV19	TRBJ1-2
CASRSSGGAYEQYF	TRBV7-2	TRBJ2-7
CASSLGQGQGNTEAFF	TRBV11-2	TRBJ1-1
CASSSDNLPIFF	TRBV4-1	TRBJ2-1
CASSLGTVGQPQHF	TRBV7-3	TRBJ1-5
CASSLMLRYYGYTF	TRBV5-1	TRBJ1-2
CASRETGGDYGYTF	TRBV19	TRBJ1-2
CASSQENAGFSTDTQYF	TRBV4-3	TRBJ2-3